A single sample is the source of the 28 T cell receptor beta chains below, sequenced in a study of T cell repertoires in cytomegalovirus infection. No antigen has been identified for these receptors. TCRdb reprocessed the reads with MiXCR, giving one entry per CDR3 protein. The sample lists about 770,000 distinct CDR3 sequences, roughly 28% occurring once. The sequencing here drew on cultured CD8+ T cells from PBMCs, taken from culture after CMV antigen stimulation. The receptors were gathered from a human donor in good health (CMV status not recorded). Some clones in this sample may be carry-over from other donors' samples.

The rearrangement uses TRBV13 and TRBJ2-7; D gene uncertain. CDR1 is PRHDT and CDR2 is FYEKMQ in the germline V gene (reference sequence). With 5 bases removed from V and 9 bases from J, the gap between germline ends came to 11 bases. This CDR3 region has 11 residues. The chain's CDR3 is CASSPGESQYF. For the CDR3, the DNA is TGTGCCAGCAGCCCCGGAGAGTCGCAGTACTTC. The entire variable domain, with the rest obtained from reference TRBV13 and TRBJ2-7, is as follows: AAGVIQSPRHLIKEKRETATLKCYPIPRHDTVYWYQQGPGQDPQFLISFYEKMQSDKGSIPDRFSAQQFSDYHSELNMSSLELGDSALYFCASSPGESQYFGPGTRLTVT.

The chain carries TRBV10-3 and TRBJ2-7; no definite D call. Germline V gives CDR1 ENHRY, CDR2 SYGVKD. This CDR3 is built from 12 residues. V gave up 5 bases and J gave up 5 bases, with 10 bases separating them. The CDR3 region is CAISRVENEQYF. DNA of the CDR3: TGTGCCATCAGTCGAGTTGAGAACGAGCAGTACTTC.

This clonotype was detected many times. The chain employs TRBV12-3 or TRBV12-4 and TRBJ1-1; TRBD1 might be the D (5 bases). With 6 bases removed from V and 0 bases from J, the gap between germline ends came to 11 bases. There are 14 residues in the CDR3. CDR3 sequence reads: CASSLAGLNTEAFF. The CDR3 nucleotides read TGTGCCAGCAGCTTGGCAGGGTTGAACACTGAAGCTTTCTTT.

For the CDR3, the DNA is TGTGCCAGCAGCCCAGGCGGGACAGGGGGAAGCAATCAGCCCCAGCATTTT. Protein sequence: CASSPGGTGGSNQPQHF. The rearrangement links TRBV13 to TRBJ1-5; 11 positions agree with TRBD1. Trimming took 5 bases from V and 1 from J; bases not matched to a gene: 7. CDR3 length: 17 amino acids. From germline, CDR1 is PRHDT and CDR2 FYEKMQ (reference sequence).

In this sample, this clonotype turned up a few times. The gene calls are TRBV6-1 and TRBJ1-4, with D unresolved. This CDR3 comprises 15 residues. The germline V and J ends were trimmed by 6 bases and 7 bases, with 18 bases remaining between them. Germline CDR1 is MNHNS and CDR2 is SASEGT. The CDR3 spells CASSVPRGEVEKLFF. The DNA of the CDR3 is TGTGCCAGCAGCGTTCCTCGGGGAGAGGTTGAAAAACTGTTTTTT.

The CDR3 nucleotides read TGTGCCAGTACCGTTGGGACCGGAGGATCTTGGCCCCAGCATTTT. The encoded protein is CASTVGTGGSWPQHF. The V call is TRBV19, the J call TRBJ1-5; possibly TRBD1 for D (5 bases). The length of the CDR3 is 15 residues. V lost 7 bases and J 9 bases, leaving 22 bases between the germline ends. In germline, CDR1 is LNHDA, CDR2 SQIVND (reference sequence).

The sample holds a few counts of this clonotype. The genes are TRBV20-1 and TRBJ2-1; tentatively, D is TRBD1 (6 bases). This CDR3 region has 14 residues. Germline-derived CDR1 and CDR2 are DFQATT and SNEGSKA (reference sequence). With 3 bases removed from V and 4 bases from J, the gap between germline ends came to 13 bases. CDR3 coding DNA: TGCAGTGCTAGGGACAGCCTGGGATACAATGAGCAGTTCTTC. Protein: CSARDSLGYNEQFF.

This clonotype was picked up a small number of times. This sequence joins TRBV7-9 and TRBJ1-2; the D gene is possibly TRBD1 (5 bases). Per the germline V gene, CDR1 is SEHNR and CDR2 is FQNEAQ (reference sequence). V gave up 1 base and J gave up 9 bases, with 15 bases separating them. This CDR3 has 14 amino acids. CDR3 sequence reads: CASSLGGEIFRYTF. The DNA for the CDR3 is TGTGCCAGCAGCTTAGGAGGGGAAATTTTTCGCTACACCTTC.

This clonotype was observed a few times. This rearrangement joins TRBV7-9 to TRBJ1-4; perhaps TRBD1 as D (6 bases). Germline CDR1 is SEHNR and CDR2 is FQNEAQ (reference sequence). The V and J ends lost 1 base and 2 bases respectively, with 17 bases between them. This CDR3 is 18 amino acids long. Here the CDR3 DNA reads TGTGCCAGCAGCTTAGTTCACGTGCCGGACAGCACTAATGAAAAACTGTTTTTT. This codes for CASSLVHVPDSTNEKLFF.

The chain carries TRBV27 and TRBJ2-2; 10 bases are shared with TRBD1. This CDR3 spans 19 amino acids. V dropped 2 bases and J dropped 2; count of bases not matched to a gene: 11. In germline, CDR1 is MNHEY, CDR2 SMNVEV (reference sequence). The CDR3 here is CASSLPNPGTGANTGELFF. The CDR3 DNA is TGTGCCAGCAGTTTACCCAACCCCGGGACAGGGGCAAACACCGGGGAGCTGTTTTTT.

This clonotype turned up a few times. DNA of the CDR3: TGTGCCAGCAGCCAGGACCAGTGGGGAGCCTACGAGCAGTACGTC. This sequence encodes CASSQDQWGAYEQYV. This chain uses TRBV7-8 with TRBJ2-7, with D perhaps matching TRBD2 (5 bases). V lost 5 bases, J lost 2 bases, and 16 bases lay in between. This CDR3 is 15 amino acids long. In germline, CDR1 is SGHVS, CDR2 FQNEAQ.

This clonotype was seen a single time. V and J are TRBV6-1 and TRBJ2-2; 7 nucleotides agree with TRBD1. Germline loops: CDR1 MNHNS, CDR2 SASEGT. The CDR3 spans 16 residues. Trimming removed 0 bases from V and 7 bases from J; junction bases left unmatched: 8. CDR3 DNA: TGTGCCAGCAGTGAAGCGGAACAGGGGTGGCACGGGGAGCTGTTTTTT. This sequence encodes CASSEAEQGWHGELFF.

This clonotype was picked up a small number of times. The chain uses TRBV4-2 and TRBJ2-2; D not resolved. V gave up 0 bases and J gave up 1 base, with 6 bases separating them. This CDR3 region has 15 residues. The germline V gene has CDR1 LGHNA and CDR2 YNFKEQ. The CDR3 region is CASSQEQKNTGELFF. The CDR3 coding sequence is TGTGCCAGCAGCCAAGAACAGAAGAACACCGGGGAGCTGTTTTTT.

The rearrangement joins TRBV6-5 to TRBJ2-5; 9 nucleotides line up with TRBD2. With 8 bases clipped from V and 4 bases from J, the junction kept 14 bases outside the gene matches. Germline-derived CDR1 and CDR2 are MNHEY and SVGAGI. The CDR3 runs 16 residues. CDR3 residues: CASSISGGPYSETQYF. As DNA, the CDR3 is TGTGCCAGCTCAATTAGCGGGGGCCCTTATTCAGAGACCCAGTACTTC.

In its sample, this clonotype was seen a few times. The chain employs TRBV7-2 and TRBJ1-1, with D unclear. The V and J ends lost 2 bases and 3 bases respectively, with 10 bases between them. CDR1 is SGHTA and CDR2 is FQGNSA in the germline V gene. This CDR3 is built from 14 residues. This CDR3 reads CASSLREWYTEAFF. The CDR3 nucleotides read TGTGCCAGCAGCTTAAGGGAGTGGTACACTGAAGCTTTCTTT.

The chain is built from TRBV6-5 and TRBJ2-5; 7 nucleotides match TRBD1. This CDR3 is built from 16 residues. Germline V lookup: CDR1 MNHEY, CDR2 SVGAGI. After removal of 2 bases from V and 5 bases from J, the junction contained 11 bases not matched to a gene. The CDR3 sequence: CASSYAGQDLRETQYF. CDR3 bases: TGTGCCAGCAGTTACGCAGGACAGGACCTTCGGGAGACCCAGTACTTC.

This clonotype appeared once. J is TRBJ2-7 and V is TRBV20-1; TRBD1 is a possible D gene (5 bases). Trimming removed 3 bases from V and 5 bases from J, with 14 bases in between. This CDR3 region has 13 residues. The germline V gene encodes CDR1 DFQATT and CDR2 SNEGSKA (reference sequence). CDR3 nucleotide sequence: TGCAGTGCTAGGATTCAGGGCTTCGACGAGCAGTACTTC. Protein: CSARIQGFDEQYF.

This clonotype was seen a single time. V and J are TRBV2 and TRBJ1-1; the D gene is possibly TRBD1 (5 bases). V lost 6 bases and J lost 4, with 9 bases in between. This CDR3 contains 12 residues. Germline V CDR1 and CDR2: SNHLY, FYNNEI. For the CDR3, the DNA is TGTGCCAGCAGGCCGGGGCCCACTGAAGCTTTCTTT. It is translated as CASRPGPTEAFF.

This sequence joins TRBV2 and TRBJ2-7; perhaps TRBD1 as D (6 bases). The CDR3 runs to 15 residues. Germline V gene lookup returns CDR1 SNHLY and CDR2 FYNNEI. Between the trimmed V and J ends, which lost 7 bases and 5 bases, there was a span of 21 bases. The CDR3 reads CASTFRPQGNHEQYV. The CDR3 DNA is TGTGCCAGCACCTTCCGCCCTCAGGGGAACCACGAGCAGTACGTC.

This clonotype was detected a few times. The CDR3 DNA reads TGCGCCAGCAGCCGAGAGGGGGAAATGGGCTATGGCTACACCTTC. Its translation is CASSREGEMGYGYTF. V gene TRBV4-3 combines with J gene TRBJ1-2; the D gene is possibly TRBD1 (6 bases). The V end lost 4 bases, the J end lost 4 bases, and 16 bases lay between the germline ends. Germline CDR1 and CDR2: LGHNA and YSLEER. The CDR3 contains 15 residues.

This chain links TRBV5-5 with TRBJ2-7; D is unclear. V lost 0 bases and J lost 4, with 5 bases in between. The CDR3 is made up of 12 amino acids. CDR1 and CDR2 (germline): SGHKS, YYEKEE (reference sequence). CDR3 in amino acids: CASSLDWYEQYF. The CDR3 DNA is TGTGCCAGCAGCTTGGACTGGTACGAGCAGTACTTC.

This clonotype was seen only a few times. This chain joins TRBV20-1 and TRBJ2-1; D is undetermined. Per germline, CDR1 DFQATT and CDR2 SNEGSKA (reference sequence). The CDR3 has 14 amino acids. Deletions cut 6 bases from V and 2 bases from J, with 14 bases between. CDR3 residues: CSAVDIIPYNEQFF. Written as DNA, the CDR3 is TGCAGTGCCGTCGACATTATCCCCTACAATGAGCAGTTCTTC.

The rearrangement uses TRBV7-1 and TRBJ2-3; 7 nucleotides align to TRBD1. TRBV7-1 is annotated as an ORF whose role is uncertain. This CDR3 spans 17 amino acids. The V segment lost 2 bases and the J segment 4 bases; nucleotides outside the gene matches: 12. The CDR3 loop reads CASSSRLDRVNADTQYF. The CDR3 nucleotides read TGTGCCAGCAGCTCACGCCTCGACAGGGTTAACGCAGATACGCAGTATTTT.

This chain links TRBV6-5 with TRBJ1-6, with D perhaps TRBD1 (5 bases). Per germline, CDR1 MNHEY and CDR2 SVGAGI. The CDR3 is 17 residues long. With 6 bases removed from V and 1 base from J, the gap between germline ends came to 16 bases. CDR3 protein: CASRHDGGISYNSPLHF. DNA for the CDR3: TGTGCCAGCAGACACGATGGGGGAATTTCCTATAATTCACCCCTCCACTTT.

This clonotype was observed a few times. This chain links TRBV7-9 with TRBJ1-1; the match to TRBD1 covers 8 bases. This CDR3 has 17 amino acids. Germline V gives CDR1 SEHNR, CDR2 FQNEAQ (reference sequence). V dropped 5 bases and J dropped 1; count of bases not matched to a gene: 12. The CDR3 reads CASSQPLPGTGNTEAFF. The CDR3 region has the DNA TGTGCCAGCAGCCAGCCTCTCCCCGGGACAGGGAACACTGAAGCTTTCTTT.

In this sample, this clonotype turned up many times. The chain combines TRBV7-8 with TRBJ2-4; TRBD1 or TRBD2 may be the D gene (5 bases each). V lost 5 bases to trimming and J lost 4 bases, with 9 bases between them. Germline-derived CDR1 and CDR2 are SGHVS and FQNEAQ. This CDR3 is 13 amino acids long. The CDR3 sequence is CASSLGTKNIQYF. The CDR3 DNA reads as TGTGCCAGCAGCCTAGGGACGAAAAACATTCAGTACTTC.

The V gene is TRBV7-9, the J gene TRBJ1-4; no definite D call. Germline-derived CDR1 and CDR2 are SEHNR and FQNEAQ (reference sequence). Trimming stripped 8 bases from V and 4 bases from J, with 11 bases between. This CDR3 spans 13 amino acids. The CDR3 loop reads CASHRAFNEKLFF. The CDR3 DNA reads TGTGCCAGCCACCGGGCCTTTAATGAAAAACTGTTTTTT.

The table lists this clonotype with many counts. The CDR3 sequence is CSARVRARPRNTEAFF. The CDR3 DNA reads as TGCAGTGCTAGGGTCAGGGCAAGGCCCCGGAACACTGAAGCTTTCTTT. The chain has TRBV20-1 and TRBJ1-1; possible D gene TRBD1, 5 bases. CDR1 is DFQATT, CDR2 SNEGSKA, per germline (reference sequence). The CDR3 has 16 residues. With 3 bases removed from V and 1 base from J, the gap between germline ends came to 18 bases.